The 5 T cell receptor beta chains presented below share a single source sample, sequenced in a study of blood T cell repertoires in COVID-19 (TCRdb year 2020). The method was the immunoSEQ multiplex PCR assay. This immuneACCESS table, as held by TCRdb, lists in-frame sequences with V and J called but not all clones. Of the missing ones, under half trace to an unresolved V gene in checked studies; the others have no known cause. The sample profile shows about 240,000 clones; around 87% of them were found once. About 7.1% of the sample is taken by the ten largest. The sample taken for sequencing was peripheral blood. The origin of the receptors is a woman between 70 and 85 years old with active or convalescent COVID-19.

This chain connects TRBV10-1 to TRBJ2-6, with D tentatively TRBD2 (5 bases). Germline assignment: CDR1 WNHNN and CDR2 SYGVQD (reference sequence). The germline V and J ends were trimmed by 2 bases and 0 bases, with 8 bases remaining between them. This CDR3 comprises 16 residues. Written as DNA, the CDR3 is TGCGCCAGCAGTGAGGGCGGACTCTCTGGGGCCAACGTCCTGACTTTC. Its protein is CASSEGGLSGANVLTF.

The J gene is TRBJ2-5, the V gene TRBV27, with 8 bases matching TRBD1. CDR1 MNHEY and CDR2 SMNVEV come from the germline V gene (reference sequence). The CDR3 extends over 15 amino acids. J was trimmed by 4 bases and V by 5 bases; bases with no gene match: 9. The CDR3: CASSLQGARGETQYF. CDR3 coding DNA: TGTGCCAGCAGTCTCCAGGGGGCGCGGGGAGAGACCCAGTACTTC.

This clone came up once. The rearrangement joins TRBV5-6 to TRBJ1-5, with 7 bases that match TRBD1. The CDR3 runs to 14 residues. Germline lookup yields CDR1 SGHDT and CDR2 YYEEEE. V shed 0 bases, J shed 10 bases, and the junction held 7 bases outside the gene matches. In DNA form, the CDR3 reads TGTGCCAGCAGCTTGGCGGGAGGGGGCCGACCCCAGCATTTT. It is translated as CASSLAGGGRPQHF.

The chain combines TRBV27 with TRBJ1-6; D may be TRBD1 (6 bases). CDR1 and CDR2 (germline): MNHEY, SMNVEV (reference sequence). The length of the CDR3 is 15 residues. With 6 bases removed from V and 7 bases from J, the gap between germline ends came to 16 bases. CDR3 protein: CASRANTGSNSPLHF. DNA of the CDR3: TGTGCCAGCAGAGCAAACACAGGGTCAAATTCACCCCTCCACTTT.

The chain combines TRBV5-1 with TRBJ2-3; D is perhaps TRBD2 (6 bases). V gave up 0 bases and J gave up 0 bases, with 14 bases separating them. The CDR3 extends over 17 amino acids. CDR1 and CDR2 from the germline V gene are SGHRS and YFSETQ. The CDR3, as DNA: TGCGCCAGCAGCTTGGGGAGCGGGCGAAGTAGCACAGATACGCAGTATTTT. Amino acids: CASSLGSGRSSTDTQYF.